These T cell receptor beta chains were read from a single sample in a study of T cell repertoires in ileal Crohn's disease. Produced via immunoSEQ multiplex PCR; TCRdb's table is partial and in-frame only. The sample includes some 10,000 clones, 72% seen only once; the top ten take approximately 8%. The source material was ileal tissue. The receptor source for this set is an adult with Crohn's disease. Both conserved end residues are trimmed from each CDR3.

>TRBV6-1|TRBJ2-7
ASIQGYEQY
>TRBV4-3|TRBJ1-3
ASSQRRDYSGNTIY
>TRBV11-2|TRBJ1-1
ASSLGQGLVNTEAF
>TRBV11-2|TRBJ2-5
ASSSSGAWEQY
>TRBV27|TRBJ2-2
ASRSGGGGLGSGELF
>TRBV28|TRBJ1-4
ASSLGLRTNEKLF
>TRBV4-2|TRBJ2-3
ASSQSSGRHTDTQY
>TRBV30|TRBJ1-1
AWNIPGGRTEAF
>TRBV7-9|TRBJ2-4
ASSLEGRGSSS
>TRBV13|TRBJ1-4
ASSLSQANEKLF
>TRBV18|TRBJ1-2
ASSPTLQGNYGYT
>TRBV18|TRBJ1-1
ASSPQKGSMNTEAF
>TRBV19|TRBJ2-7
ASSVTSGGAYEQY
>TRBV10-3|TRBJ1-4
ATAGGGAANEKLF
>TRBV19|TRBJ1-2
ASSFRTGGYT
>TRBV19|TRBJ1-1
ATNGGGLSTEAF
>TRBV6-4|TRBJ2-7
ASRRLRHNNYEQY
>TRBV18|TRBJ2-5
ASSSQGARQETQY
>TRBV5-5|TRBJ2-7
ASSWGLAGREQY
>TRBV5-1|TRBJ2-5
ASSSLAAVGETQY
>TRBV28|TRBJ2-7
ASRPGQSYEQY
>TRBV2|TRBJ1-1
ASSVRGNRMNTEAF
>TRBV28|TRBJ2-5
ASTIEEKETQY
>TRBV19|TRBJ2-1
ASRGTYNEQF
>TRBV5-1|TRBJ2-1
ASSPNAVPIYNEQF
>TRBV5-1|TRBJ2-3
ASSLGGGADTQY
>TRBV7-9|TRBJ1-2
ASSLVGRGVEGYT
>TRBV27|TRBJ2-7
ASSLEGRARGEQY
>TRBV5-4|TRBJ2-7
ASMNRDRGSYEQY
>TRBV5-4|TRBJ2-7
ASSRPGTGYEQY
>TRBV7-2|TRBJ2-1
ASSKRQREQF
>TRBV5-6|TRBJ2-7
ASSFHEGFDYEQY
>TRBV10-3|TRBJ2-1
AISGTGVEQF
>TRBV4-1|TRBJ1-5
ASSHENSNQPQH
>TRBV19|TRBJ1-4
ASTSGTLATNEKLF
>TRBV7-3|TRBJ2-2
ASSSRLNTGELF
>TRBV30|TRBJ1-2
AWSPTGGSHYGYT
>TRBV5-1|TRBJ2-1
ASSHQREGRNNEQF